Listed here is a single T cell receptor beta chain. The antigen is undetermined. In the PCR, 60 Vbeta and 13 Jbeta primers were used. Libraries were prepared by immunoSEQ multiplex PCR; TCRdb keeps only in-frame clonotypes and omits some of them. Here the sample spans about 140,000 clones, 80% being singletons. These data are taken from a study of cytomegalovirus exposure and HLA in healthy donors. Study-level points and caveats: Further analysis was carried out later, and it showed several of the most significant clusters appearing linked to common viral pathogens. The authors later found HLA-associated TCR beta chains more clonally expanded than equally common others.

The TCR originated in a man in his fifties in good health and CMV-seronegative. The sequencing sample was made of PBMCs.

CDR3 sequence (DNA): TGTGCCAGCAGCTTGAATCCATCCCCCGGAAACACCATATATTTT. This gives the protein CASSLNPSPGNTIYF. This chain links TRBV5-4 with TRBJ1-3, with D hard to call. The V gene's germline CDR1 is SGHNT and CDR2 YYREEE (reference sequence). The ends were cut back, 1 base at V and 4 bases at J, with 12 bases in the middle. There are 15 residues in the CDR3.